The 30 T cell receptor beta chains listed next were all sequenced from one sample in a study of blood T cell repertoires in COVID-19. The protocol was immunoSEQ multiplex PCR, while the TCRdb copy is restricted to in-frame clones and leaves out a portion. The sample has 300,000 to 400,000 clones, approximately 86% seen once. Sequenced input: peripheral blood. The receptors come from a woman aged 55-70 years with COVID-19, enrolled during active disease.

CDR3 region: CASSRTSGGAPETQYF. The CDR3 DNA sequence: TGTGCCAGCAGCCGGACTAGCGGGGGGGCCCCAGAGACCCAGTACTTC. This chain joins TRBV7-9 and TRBJ2-5; 15 bases are a match to TRBD2. Germline V gene lookup returns CDR1 SEHNR and CDR2 FQNEAQ (reference sequence). V was pared by 5 bases and J by 4 bases, with 5 bases of the junction left unmatched. The CDR3 spans 16 residues.

V usage is TRBV7-9 and J usage is TRBJ1-2, with TRBD1 as a possible D gene (6 bases). The CDR3 sequence is 15 residues long. V lost 0 bases to trimming and J lost 4 bases, with 12 bases between them. Germline V CDR1 and CDR2: SEHNR, FQNEAQ (reference sequence). CDR3 in amino acids: CASSLAHRVGYGYTF. As DNA, the CDR3 is TGTGCCAGCAGCTTAGCGCACAGGGTTGGCTATGGCTACACCTTC.

The chain recombines TRBV18 with TRBJ1-1, with 10 bases fitting TRBD1. The V gene's germline CDR1 is KGHSH and CDR2 LQKENI. The CDR3 has 16 residues. V lost 3 bases to trimming and J lost 0 bases; unmatched junction nucleotides: 4. The CDR3 reads CASSPGTGAMNTEAFF. For the CDR3, the DNA is TGTGCCAGCTCACCCGGGACAGGGGCCATGAACACTGAAGCTTTCTTT.

The rearrangement uses TRBV5-1 and TRBJ2-2; TRBD2 matches 9 bases. There are 15 residues in the CDR3. J gave up 7 bases and V 0 bases, and 4 bases lay outside the gene matches. Germline V CDR1 and CDR2: SGHRS, YFSETQ. The CDR3 sequence: CASSLDGTSSGELFF. The CDR3 DNA follows: TGCGCCAGCAGCTTGGACGGGACTAGCAGCGGGGAGCTGTTTTTT.

The rearrangement joins TRBV5-1 to TRBJ1-2; 7 bases agree with TRBD1. This CDR3 region has 13 residues. V lost 4 bases and J lost 4; bases outside the gene matches: 4. The germline CDR1 and CDR2 sequences are SGHRS and YFSETQ. The CDR3: CASSPTGAYGYTF. The CDR3 region has the DNA TGCGCCAGCAGCCCCACAGGGGCCTATGGCTACACCTTC. Combining the CDR3 with reference TRBV5-1 and TRBJ1-2 gives the whole variable domain KAGVTQTPRYLIKTRGQQVTLSCSPISGHRSVSWYQQTPGQGLQFLFEYFSETQRNKGNFPGRFSGRQFSNSRSEMNVSTLELGDSALYLCASSPTGAYGYTFGSGTRLTVV.

V gene TRBV2 combines with J gene TRBJ1-2, with D possibly matching TRBD1 (5 bases). CDR3 length: 13 residues. Germline CDR1 SNHLY, CDR2 FYNNEI. The germline V and J ends were trimmed by 8 bases and 5 bases, with 15 bases remaining between them. The CDR3 here is CASRGTEGYGYTF. CDR3 nucleotide sequence: TGTGCCAGCCGGGGGACGGAGGGTTATGGCTACACCTTC.

The chain couples TRBV5-1 to TRBJ1-6; possibly TRBD1 for D (6 bases). V was pared by 0 bases and J by 7 bases, with 11 bases between. Germline V gene data show CDR1 as SGHRS and CDR2 as YFSETQ. This CDR3 comprises 15 residues. The CDR3 nucleotides are TGCGCCAGCAGCTTGGAGGGGGACCTCAATTCACCCCTCCACTTT. Protein: CASSLEGDLNSPLHF.

V usage is TRBV7-8 and J usage is TRBJ2-7, with D unclear. V shed 5 bases and J shed 4 bases, with 6 bases lying between them. Germline V gives CDR1 SGHVS, CDR2 FQNEAQ. The CDR3 is 11 amino acids. The CDR3 sequence: CASSPRYEQYF. The DNA for the CDR3 is TGTGCCAGCAGCCCGCGGTACGAGCAGTACTTC.

The V call is TRBV11-1, the J call TRBJ2-5; D may be TRBD2 (7 bases). Germline values: CDR1 SGHAT, CDR2 FQDESV (reference sequence). This CDR3 is 12 amino acids long. The V and J ends lost 8 bases and 5 bases respectively, with 12 bases between them. DNA of the CDR3: TGTGCCAGCTGGGGGGGCGACGAGACCCAGTACTTC. Translating it yields CASWGGDETQYF.

The chain recombines TRBV24-1 with TRBJ2-1, with D maybe TRBD1 (5 bases). V dropped 4 bases and J dropped 4 bases, with 13 bases sitting between them. The V gene's germline CDR1 is KGHDR and CDR2 SFDVKD. The CDR3 is 15 amino acids. CDR3 coding DNA: TGTGCCACCAGTGACCCCCGCGACAGTTACAATGAGCAGTTCTTC. It codes for CATSDPRDSYNEQFF.

V usage is TRBV4-1 and J usage is TRBJ2-1; 9 nucleotides agree with TRBD2. Per the germline V gene, CDR1 is MGHRA and CDR2 is YSYEKL. The CDR3 runs to 16 residues. V was clipped by 0 bases and J by 8 bases; unmatched bases: 8. This CDR3 reads CASSQERIAGVDEQFF. The DNA for the CDR3 is TGCGCCAGCAGCCAAGAGCGGATAGCGGGGGTCGATGAGCAGTTCTTC.

This chain links TRBV6-5 with TRBJ1-1; a weak D match, TRBD1 (6 bases). V was clipped by 0 bases and J by 3 bases, with 11 bases between them. This CDR3 comprises 15 residues. Germline CDR1 MNHEY, CDR2 SVGAGI. As DNA, the CDR3 is TGTGCCAGCAGTTACTCGGGGGCATCGCACACTGAAGCTTTCTTT. It yields the protein CASSYSGASHTEAFF.

V is TRBV5-6 and J is TRBJ2-7; 9 bases line up with TRBD1. Germline V gives CDR1 SGHDT, CDR2 YYEEEE. This CDR3 contains 15 residues. The J segment lost 2 bases and the V segment lost 3 bases, leaving 6 bases of the junction unmatched. The CDR3 DNA is TGTGCCAGCAGCTACGGGACAGGGCCGGCCTACGAGCAGTACTTC. This codes for CASSYGTGPAYEQYF. The variable domain in full, completed from reference TRBV5-6 and TRBJ2-7, reads DAGVTQSPTHLIKTRGQQVTLRCSPKSGHDTVSWYQQALGQGPQFIFQYYEEEERQRGNFPDRFSGHQFPNYSSELNVNALLLGDSALYLCASSYGTGPAYEQYFGPGTRLTVT.

The V call is TRBV7-9, the J call TRBJ2-3; the match to TRBD1 covers 7 bases. Germline CDR1 is SEHNR and CDR2 is FQNEAQ (reference sequence). CDR3 size: 18 residues. Trimming cost V 1 base and J 8 bases; bases outside gene matches: 18. CDR3 nucleotide sequence: TGTGCCAGCAGCTTAGTGACGTCACAGGGGAGTGGTTTAGGTACGCAGTATTTT. This encodes CASSLVTSQGSGLGTQYF.

The V and J genes are TRBV7-8 and TRBJ2-3, with unresolved D. CDR1 and CDR2 (germline): SGHVS, FQNEAQ. There are 18 residues in the CDR3. Deletions cut 0 bases from V and 6 bases from J, with 22 bases between. The CDR3 nucleotides are TGTGCCAGCAGCTTAGCGCTCATCGGCGCGTGGGCTTCTGATACGCAGTATTTT. This translates into CASSLALIGAWASDTQYF.

This chain joins TRBV5-1 and TRBJ2-3; no clear D. Germline V gives CDR1 SGHRS, CDR2 YFSETQ. The CDR3 has 14 amino acids. V was shortened by 0 bases and J by 3 bases, with 8 bases between the two germline ends. The CDR3 bases are TGCGCCAGCAGCTTGGCCATAGTAACAGATACGCAGTATTTT. It is translated as CASSLAIVTDTQYF.

This clone was counted a few times. The rearrangement links TRBV18 to TRBJ2-2, with D uncertain. This CDR3 spans 15 amino acids. CDR1 is KGHSH, CDR2 LQKENI, per germline. Between the trimmed V and J ends, which lost 2 bases and 4 bases, there was a span of 11 bases. DNA for the CDR3: TGTGCCAGCTCACCAGGGCCCTCGATCACCGGGGAGCTGTTTTTT. Residues: CASSPGPSITGELFF.

The rearrangement links TRBV10-3 to TRBJ1-1; tentative D call: TRBD1 (5 bases). Trimming removed 5 bases from V and 0 bases from J, with 7 bases in between. CDR3 length: 13 residues. Per germline, CDR1 ENHRY and CDR2 SYGVKD. CDR3 loop: CAISPGLNTEAFF. The DNA of the CDR3 is TGTGCCATCAGTCCAGGGCTGAACACTGAAGCTTTCTTT.

The chain joins TRBV13 to TRBJ2-3; 14 nucleotides agree with TRBD2. CDR1 is PRHDT, CDR2 FYEKMQ, per germline (reference sequence). V dropped 5 bases and J dropped 3; count of bases not matched to a gene: 7. The CDR3 runs 17 residues. For the CDR3, the DNA is TGTGCCAGCAGCATCTTGACTAGCGGGGGGGGAACAGATACGCAGTATTTT. As protein: CASSILTSGGGTDTQYF. Filled out from reference TRBV13 and TRBJ2-3, the complete variable domain reads AAGVIQSPRHLIKEKRETATLKCYPIPRHDTVYWYQQGPGQDPQFLISFYEKMQSDKGSIPDRFSAQQFSDYHSELNMSSLELGDSALYFCASSILTSGGGTDTQYFGPGTRLTVL.

This rearrangement joins TRBV30 to TRBJ2-7, with 7 bases identical to TRBD2. Germline V gene sequence: CDR1 GTSNPN, CDR2 SVGIG (reference sequence). This CDR3 spans 13 amino acids. The V and J ends lost 3 bases and 2 bases, in that order; junction bases with no gene match: 4. The CDR3 region is CAWRIAGTYEQYF. As DNA, the CDR3 is TGTGCCTGGAGGATAGCGGGCACCTACGAGCAGTACTTC.

The V and J genes are TRBV29-1 and TRBJ1-3; no clear D. CDR1 is SQVTM, CDR2 ANQGSEA, per germline. The CDR3 extends over 14 amino acids. The germline V and J ends were trimmed by 4 bases and 4 bases, with 14 bases remaining between them. For the CDR3, the DNA is TGCAGCGTTGGGGAGGGAGCCTCCGGAAACACCATATATTTT. As protein: CSVGEGASGNTIYF.

This clone was seen a handful of times. The V gene is TRBV29-1, the J gene TRBJ2-3, with D tentatively TRBD1 (5 bases). The CDR3 contains 13 residues. Germline V gene sequence: CDR1 SQVTM, CDR2 ANQGSEA. Trimming stripped 7 bases from V and 6 bases from J, with 17 bases between. Here the CDR3 reads CSARGRAGDTQYF. CDR3 DNA sequence: TGCAGCGCCCGAGGCAGGGCCGGGGATACGCAGTATTTT.

The genes are TRBV10-3 and TRBJ2-5; a possible D gene is TRBD2 (6 bases). Germline loops: CDR1 ENHRY, CDR2 SYGVKD. Trimming shortened V by 0 bases and J by 5 bases, and 22 bases separated the two germline ends. This CDR3 comprises 18 residues. CDR3: CAISESTIVEGGEETQYF. CDR3 nucleotide sequence: TGTGCCATCAGTGAGTCGACCATCGTGGAGGGAGGCGAGGAGACCCAGTACTTC.

The J gene is TRBJ1-1, the V gene TRBV27, with no clear D. Germline values: CDR1 MNHEY, CDR2 SMNVEV (reference sequence). This CDR3 spans 15 amino acids. Trimming left V 5 bases short and J 0 bases short, with 13 bases between. CDR3: CASSRALGVNTEAFF. CDR3 DNA: TGTGCCAGCAGTCGGGCCCTCGGGGTGAACACTGAAGCTTTCTTT.

This clone came up once. One end of the junction is discordant with germline, which a read error may explain. This sequence joins TRBV3-1 (or the pseudogene TRBV3-2) and TRBJ2-7; 10 nucleotides align to TRBD2. Germline CDR1 reads LGHDT; CDR2 reads YNNKEL (reference sequence). The CDR3 runs 15 residues. This chain's CDR3 is CASSQGTSVAYEQYF. The CDR3 DNA sequence: TGTGCCAGCAGTCAAGGGACTAGCGTAGCCTACGAGCAGTACTTC.

V usage is TRBV4-2 and J usage is TRBJ1-2; D is possibly TRBD1 (6 bases). There are 15 residues in the CDR3. Germline V gene lookup returns CDR1 LGHNA and CDR2 YNFKEQ. V lost 1 base, J lost 3 bases, and 12 bases lay in between. The DNA for the CDR3 is TGTGCCAGCAGCCAAGGGAGCAGGGGCGACTATGGCTACACCTTC. Translated, it gives CASSQGSRGDYGYTF.

CDR3 nucleotides: TGTGCCAGCTCACGGGCAGGGGGTGAAGCTTTCTTT. This gives the protein CASSRAGGEAFF. The chain uses TRBV18 and TRBJ1-1, with 7 positions matching TRBD1. This CDR3 has 12 residues. CDR1 KGHSH and CDR2 LQKENI come from the germline V gene. The V and J ends lost 4 bases and 7 bases, in that order; junction bases with no gene match: 3.

CDR3: CASSLAGGPSNQPQHF. CDR3 nucleotide sequence: TGTGCCAGCAGCTTAGCAGGGGGCCCGAGCAATCAGCCCCAGCATTTT. The V gene is TRBV7-9, the J gene TRBJ1-5; 7 bases are a match to TRBD1. Looked up from germline, CDR1 is SEHNR and CDR2 is FQNEAQ (reference sequence). The V and J ends lost 0 bases and 1 base, in that order; junction bases with no gene match: 3. The CDR3 loop spans 16 amino acids.

V and J are TRBV5-4 and TRBJ2-6; 8 bases agree with TRBD1. V was clipped by 3 bases and J by 4 bases; unmatched bases: 12. This CDR3 is built from 18 residues. CDR1 and CDR2 from the germline V gene are SGHNT and YYREEE (reference sequence). DNA for the CDR3: TGTGCCAGCAGCTCAGCTGCGGCTCAGGGGGCCGGGGCCAACGTCCTGACTTTC. Translated, it gives CASSSAAAQGAGANVLTF.

This clone has a single count. This chain uses TRBV19 with TRBJ2-3, with TRBD2 matching 10 bases. Trimming cost V 0 bases and J 5 bases; bases outside gene matches: 14. Germline V gives CDR1 LNHDA, CDR2 SQIVND (reference sequence). The CDR3 totals 19 residues. The CDR3 nucleotides are TGTGCCAGTAGTATAGATCCCTGGGGGAGCGGGGGGGCCGTAGATACGCAGTATTTT. Translation gives CASSIDPWGSGGAVDTQYF.